What follows are 13 T cell receptor beta chains derived from one specimen sequenced in a study of human T cells and chemical hapten exposure. Specified time point: pre-sensitization, week 0. Stated treatment: therapeutic diphenylcyclopropenone sensitization with weekly scalp DPC. TCRdb re-called the RACE reads with MiXCR, one entry per CDR3 protein. The sample includes tens of thousands of distinct CDR3 sequences, 6.7% of them seen just once. The sample was whole blood, taken in connection with sensitization to the hapten diphenylcyclopropenone (DPC). The receptors come from a woman aged 25 to 39 with alopecia areata. Some clones in this sample may be carry-over from other donors' samples.

This clonotype was observed many times. CDR3 nucleotides: TGTGCCAGCAGAATTCGACAGGTGGGTCCCTACGAGCAGTACTTC. Protein product: CASRIRQVGPYEQYF. J is TRBJ2-7 and V is TRBV27; tentatively, D is TRBD1 (6 bases). Germline V lookup: CDR1 MNHEY, CDR2 SMNVEV (reference sequence). The length of the CDR3 is 15 residues. V lost 6 bases, J lost 2 bases, and 17 bases lay in between.

At least ten counts were recorded for this clonotype. V and J are TRBV6-6 and TRBJ1-2; no definite D call. This CDR3 spans 14 amino acids. Per the germline V gene, CDR1 is MNHNY and CDR2 is SVGAGI (reference sequence). The ends were cut back, 6 bases at V and 2 bases at J, with 13 bases in the middle. The CDR3 loop is CASRSAVTNYGYTF. The CDR3 nucleotides read TGTGCCAGCAGATCGGCGGTCACAAACTATGGCTACACCTTC.

In its sample, this clonotype was seen many times. The gene calls are TRBV29-1 and TRBJ1-1, with D tentatively TRBD1 (5 bases). Germline CDR1 SQVTM, CDR2 ANQGSEA. V was shortened by 3 bases and J by 5 bases, with 16 bases between the two germline ends. The CDR3 consists of 14 residues. DNA of the CDR3: TGCAGCGTTGAGGGGGTCCCCGGGCGGACTGAAGCTTTCTTT. Protein sequence: CSVEGVPGRTEAFF.

This clonotype was recorded at least ten times. The chain uses TRBV10-1 and TRBJ2-5; the D gene is possibly TRBD1 (6 bases). V lost 0 bases, J lost 5 bases, and 16 bases lay in between. This CDR3 is built from 16 residues. Looked up from germline, CDR1 is WNHNN and CDR2 is SYGVQD (reference sequence). The CDR3 nucleotides are TGCGCCAGCAGTGAGTCGCGGCAGGGGATTAAGGAGACCCAGTACTTC. Translated: CASSESRQGIKETQYF.

This clonotype has only a few counts. A much larger clone is a single base away; this may be a read error. The chain's CDR3 is CASSYPGRVPEQYF. CDR3 nucleotide sequence: TGTGCCAGCAGCTATCCGGGACGAGTTCCCGAGCAGTACTTC. The gene calls are TRBV3-1 and TRBJ2-7, with D perhaps TRBD1 or TRBD2 (5 bases each). Germline loops: CDR1 LGHDT, CDR2 YNNKEL (reference sequence). With 5 bases removed from V and 6 bases from J, the gap between germline ends came to 17 bases. This CDR3 has 14 amino acids.

This clonotype was counted at least ten times. This chain uses TRBV5-6 with TRBJ2-5, with a tentative D call TRBD1 (5 bases). In germline, CDR1 is SGHDT, CDR2 YYEEEE. The CDR3 covers 13 residues. V was clipped by 3 bases and J by 4 bases, with 10 bases between them. Here the CDR3 DNA reads TGTGCCAGCAGCTCGACAGTATTAGAGACCCAGTACTTC. Translated: CASSSTVLETQYF.

This clonotype was seen only a few times. The V gene is TRBV5-1, the J gene TRBJ2-1; 7 bases are a match to TRBD1. Unmatched junction bases numbered 6, after V lost 0 bases and J lost 6 bases. The CDR3 sequence is 15 residues long. Germline loops: CDR1 SGHRS, CDR2 YFSETQ. The CDR3 is CASSLATGVTNEQFF. In DNA, the CDR3 is TGCGCCAGCAGCTTGGCCACAGGGGTTACCAATGAGCAGTTCTTC.

This clonotype showed up many times. V is TRBV9 and J is TRBJ2-7, with D tentatively TRBD2 (7 bases). Per germline, CDR1 SGDLS and CDR2 YYNGEE. This CDR3 is 15 amino acids long. Trimming left V 0 bases short and J 3 bases short, with 13 bases between. The CDR3 sequence is CASSVEGGAVYEQYF. CDR3 DNA: TGTGCCAGCAGCGTAGAGGGGGGGGCGGTCTACGAGCAGTACTTC.

This clonotype has at least ten counts. The V call is TRBV11-2, the J call TRBJ1-5, with D perhaps matching TRBD1 (5 bases). Germline CDR1 reads SGHAT; CDR2 reads FQNNGV. Between the trimmed V and J ends, which lost 7 bases and 13 bases, there was a span of 17 bases. This CDR3 contains 12 residues. The CDR3 DNA sequence: TGTGCCAGCAACTCTCAGGGCCCTCTTCAGCATTTT. This gives the protein CASNSQGPLQHF.

This clonotype was seen many times. CDR3 amino acids: CASSPGANTEAFF. CDR3 bases: TGTGCCAGCAGCCCCGGGGCGAACACTGAAGCTTTCTTT. The gene calls are TRBV6-5 and TRBJ1-1, with D perhaps matching TRBD1 (5 bases). CDR3 length: 13 residues. Trimming took off 6 bases at V and 1 base at J, with 9 bases between the two ends. Germline-derived CDR1 and CDR2 are MNHEY and SVGAGI.

The genes are TRBV5-1 and TRBJ2-7; 11 bases are shared with TRBD2. The CDR3 spans 15 residues. The germline gives CDR1 SGHRS, CDR2 YFSETQ. Germline trimming cut 0 bases from V and 4 bases from J; bases unmatched to any gene: 3. CDR3 DNA sequence: TGCGCCAGCAGCTTGGCTTCTAGCGGGGGGTACGAGCAGTACTTC. Translated: CASSLASSGGYEQYF.

The chain combines TRBV19 with TRBJ1-5, with D maybe TRBD1 (5 bases). CDR1 and CDR2 (germline): LNHDA, SQIVND (reference sequence). V dropped 6 bases and J dropped 4 bases, with 10 bases sitting between them. The CDR3 has 13 residues. CDR3 DNA: TGTGCCAGTAGGGCTAGGGGAAATCAGCCCCAGCATTTT. Translating it yields CASRARGNQPQHF.

This clonotype occurred many times. J is TRBJ1-1 and V is TRBV5-1; 11 bases fit TRBD1. The CDR3 runs to 16 residues. Germline V gives CDR1 SGHRS, CDR2 YFSETQ. J was trimmed by 5 bases and V by 4 bases; bases with no gene match: 10. CDR3 in DNA: TGCGCCAGCAGCGCTCTTCAACGGGACAGGGGGACTGAAGCTTTCTTT. It codes for CASSALQRDRGTEAFF.